This TCR beta chain was observed in a study of T-cell reconstitution after alpha-beta-depleted transplantation in children. As it was prepared, the TCRbeta library received unique molecular identifiers. One entry per CDR3 protein results from TCRdb running MiXCR on the PCR reads. The sample lists 780,000 or so distinct CDR3 sequences, roughly 15% seen once, with under 6% in the top ten. The CDR3 totals 17 residues. CDR1 SGHTA and CDR2 FQGNSA come from the germline V gene. Trimming took 0 bases from V and 3 from J; bases not matched to a gene: 2. The V gene is TRBV7-2, the J gene TRBJ2-1, with 13 nucleotides matching TRBD2. The receptor comes from a male patient aged 10 to 17 who had a stem cell transplant for acute lymphoblastic leukemia, so the T cells may come from the graft donor. Here the sequenced sample was PBMCs, mostly from graft donor cells, taken 360 days after TCRalphabeta/CD19-depleted stem cell transplant. CDR3 sequence: CASSLAGTSGIYNEQFF. The CDR3 region has the DNA TGTGCCAGCAGCTTAGCCGGGACTAGCGGGATCTACAATGAGCAGTTCTTC.